This T cell receptor (beta chain) was sequenced for a study of blood T cell repertoires in COVID-19. Study in general: Samples representing acute and convalescent COVID-19 were sourced from the United States, Italy and Spain. Sources were T cells, B-cell-depleted T cells, or PBMCs; the material itself was cDNA or gDNA.

This clone has just a few counts. The CDR3 is 15 residues long. V shed 1 base, J shed 6 bases, and the junction held 4 bases outside the gene matches. The germline gives CDR1 GTSNPN, CDR2 SVGIG (reference sequence). Per the original methods: Reference gene primer amplification in the assay estimated nucleated cell counts. The table came from immunoSEQ multiplex PCR; TCRdb's copy has only in-frame clones and leaves some out. That table supplies the V and J calls and clone size; D and trimming were determined from the DNA. The profile shows some 88,000 clones, 65% to 90% of them singletons. V is TRBV30 and J is TRBJ1-6; 9 nucleotides match TRBD1. The sequenced sample consisted of peripheral blood. The TCR sequence derives from a man in his fifties or sixties with acute or convalescent COVID-19. The CDR3 sequence: CAWSGWDRANSPLHF. CDR3 coding DNA: TGTGCCTGGAGTGGCTGGGACAGGGCTAATTCACCCCTCCACTTT.